A single sample gave rise to the 21 T cell receptor beta chains below, sequenced in a study of high-grade serous ovarian cancer treatment subgroups. Tumor samples were obtained before definitive surgery or chemotherapy. Assay used: immunoSEQ multiplex PCR; TCRdb lists only in-frame clones, some missing. Of 35,000 to 45,000 clones in the sample, 79% were seen once. Specimen: tumor tissue. The receptors were gathered from a human donor with high-grade serous ovarian cancer.

J is TRBJ1-1 and V is TRBV11-3, with D unresolved. V lost 3 bases and J lost 0, with 8 bases in between. The CDR3 is 14 residues long. The V gene's germline CDR1 is SGHNT and CDR2 YENEEA. This chain's CDR3 is CASSLGAVNTEAFF. The CDR3 bases are TGTGCCAGCAGCTTGGGAGCGGTGAACACTGAAGCTTTCTTT.

The chain employs TRBV4-2 and TRBJ2-3; 8 bases match TRBD1. Germline V lookup: CDR1 LGHNA, CDR2 YNFKEQ. V lost 6 bases and J lost 7; bases outside the gene matches: 12. CDR3 length: 15 amino acids. DNA for the CDR3: TGTGCCAGCAGTCAGGCCAGGGGGCTCATGAATACGCAGTATTTT. It is translated as CASSQARGLMNTQYF.

This rearrangement joins TRBV28 to TRBJ2-5; 9 bases fit TRBD1. Germline V lookup: CDR1 MDHEN, CDR2 SYDVKM. After removal of 8 bases from V and 4 bases from J, the junction contained 14 bases not matched to a gene. The CDR3 loop spans 16 amino acids. The CDR3 loop is CASGAIKQGARETQYF. Here the CDR3 DNA reads TGTGCCAGCGGGGCCATAAAACAGGGGGCGCGAGAGACCCAGTACTTC.

The chain recombines TRBV5-1 with TRBJ1-5, with D possibly being TRBD1 (6 bases). CDR3 length equals 15 residues. Deletions cut 4 bases from V and 6 bases from J, with 17 bases between. The V gene's germline CDR1 is SGHRS and CDR2 YFSETQ. The CDR3 DNA reads TGCGCCAGCAGCGATGCGGGGGCCTGGGGTCAGCCCCAGCATTTT. Protein sequence: CASSDAGAWGQPQHF. Filled out from reference TRBV5-1 and TRBJ1-5, the complete variable domain reads KAGVTQTPRYLIKTRGQQVTLSCSPISGHRSVSWYQQTPGQGLQFLFEYFSETQRNKGNFPGRFSGRQFSNSRSEMNVSTLELGDSALYLCASSDAGAWGQPQHFGDGTRLSIL.

The V call is TRBV10-3, the J call TRBJ1-3; D not certain. CDR1 is ENHRY and CDR2 is SYGVKD in the germline V gene. The CDR3 loop spans 17 amino acids. V shed 0 bases and J shed 2 bases, with 14 bases lying between them. The CDR3 here is CAISESKVRPAGNTIYF. The CDR3 bases are TGTGCCATCAGTGAGTCGAAGGTTCGCCCGGCTGGAAACACCATATATTTT.

The genes are TRBV11-3 and TRBJ2-1; 8 positions match TRBD2. The CDR3 contains 15 residues. Germline assignment: CDR1 SGHNT and CDR2 YENEEA. The V segment lost 5 bases and the J segment 4 bases; nucleotides outside the gene matches: 7. CDR3 bases: TGTGCCAGCAGCCGGGAGGAGCGGGGGTACAATGAGCAGTTCTTC. The encoded protein is CASSREERGYNEQFF. The full variable domain, completed using reference TRBV11-3 and TRBJ2-1, is EAGVVQSPRYKIIEKKQPVAFWCNPISGHNTLYWYLQNLGQGPELLIRYENEEAVDDSQLPKDRFSAERLKGVDSTLKIQPAELGDSAVYLCASSREERGYNEQFFGPGTRLTVL.

The chain recombines TRBV9 with TRBJ2-2, with a tentative D call TRBD2 (5 bases). The V end was cut by 10 bases, the J end by 4 bases, with 20 bases between. Looked up from germline, CDR1 is SGDLS and CDR2 is YYNGEE. This CDR3 spans 15 amino acids. The CDR3 protein is CASAEPPSPTGELFF. The CDR3 DNA follows: TGTGCCTCAGCAGAACCCCCTAGCCCCACCGGGGAGCTGTTTTTT. Full variable domain (outside the CDR3, taken from reference TRBV9 and TRBJ2-2): DSGVTQTPKHLITATGQRVTLRCSPRSGDLSVYWYQQSLDQGLQFLIQYYNGEERAKGNILERFSAQQFPDLHSELNLSSLELGDSALYFCASAEPPSPTGELFFGEGSRLTVL.

This chain uses TRBV18 with TRBJ2-7; either TRBD1 or TRBD2 may supply D (5 bases each). The V end was cut by 6 bases, the J end by 2 bases, with 14 bases between. CDR1 KGHSH and CDR2 LQKENI come from the germline V gene. This CDR3 contains 14 residues. For the CDR3, the DNA is TGTGCCAGCTCCCCCGGGACGGCTGCCTACGAGCAGTACTTC. This translates into CASSPGTAAYEQYF. Supplemented by reference TRBV18 and TRBJ2-7, the full variable domain reads NAGVMQNPRHLVRRRGQEARLRCSPMKGHSHVYWYRQLPEEGLKFMVYLQKENIIDESGMPKERFSAEFPKEGPSILRIQQVVRGDSAAYFCASSPGTAAYEQYFGPGTRLTVT.

The chain carries TRBV2 and TRBJ2-3; TRBD2 matches 13 bases. The junction had 1 base not matched to a gene; V was cut back by 8 bases and J by 2 bases. CDR3 length: 14 amino acids. The V gene's germline CDR1 is SNHLY and CDR2 FYNNEI. CDR3 sequence: CASGTSGTTDTQYF. CDR3 DNA sequence: TGTGCCAGCGGGACTAGCGGGACCACAGATACGCAGTATTTT.

The V call is TRBV27, the J call TRBJ2-2; D gene uncertain. Trimming took off 8 bases at V and 3 bases at J, with 10 bases between the two ends. CDR3 length equals 13 residues. Germline V CDR1 and CDR2: MNHEY, SMNVEV (reference sequence). As DNA, the CDR3 is TGTGCCAGCCAAACCGGATACACCGGGGAGCTGTTTTTT. This codes for CASQTGYTGELFF.

Here the CDR3 DNA reads TGTGCCATCAGTGAGTTGGGGGACGAGCAGTACTTC. Translating it yields CAISELGDEQYF. The gene calls are TRBV10-3 and TRBJ2-7; D is perhaps TRBD1 or TRBD2 (5 bases each). Germline V gene sequence: CDR1 ENHRY, CDR2 SYGVKD. Between the trimmed V and J ends, which lost 1 base and 5 bases, there was a span of 6 bases. This CDR3 spans 12 amino acids.

The chain has TRBV29-1 and TRBJ2-1; 9 bases map to TRBD2. CDR3 length equals 16 residues. V shed 4 bases, J shed 8 bases, and the junction held 15 bases outside the gene matches. Germline values: CDR1 SQVTM, CDR2 ANQGSEA. In DNA form, the CDR3 reads TGCAGCGTTGTGCCTAGCGGGATTCTCCCCCACGATGAGCAGTTCTTC. Translated: CSVVPSGILPHDEQFF.

V usage is TRBV6-6 and J usage is TRBJ1-5; 9 bases fit TRBD1. Germline CDR1 is MNHNY and CDR2 is SVGAGI (reference sequence). The CDR3 loop spans 16 amino acids. Trimming removed 0 bases from V and 7 bases from J; junction bases left unmatched: 7. The CDR3 DNA reads as TGTGCCAGCAGTTACTCGTCCGGGACAGGGACCCAGCCCCAGCATTTT. Protein product: CASSYSSGTGTQPQHF.

J is TRBJ2-5 and V is TRBV18; the match to TRBD1 covers 7 bases. The CDR3 is 15 amino acids. J gave up 1 base and V 4 bases, and 6 bases lay outside the gene matches. Germline V gives CDR1 KGHSH, CDR2 LQKENI. CDR3 sequence (DNA): TGTGCCAGCTCACAACAGGGGCTACTCCAAGAGACCCAGTACTTC. Protein sequence: CASSQQGLLQETQYF.

The chain is built from TRBV27 and TRBJ2-3, with 7 bases aligning to TRBD2. This CDR3 is 16 amino acids long. Germline lookup yields CDR1 MNHEY and CDR2 SMNVEV (reference sequence). The J segment lost 2 bases and the V segment lost 2 bases, leaving 7 bases of the junction unmatched. The CDR3, as DNA: TGTGCCAGCAGTTTAATACGGGAGGACTTCACAGATACGCAGTATTTT. This encodes CASSLIREDFTDTQYF.

This chain links TRBV5-1 with TRBJ2-5; D is uncertain. The length of the CDR3 is 13 residues. Per germline, CDR1 SGHRS and CDR2 YFSETQ. V lost 1 base to trimming and J lost 5 bases, with 9 bases between them. CDR3 DNA sequence: TGCGCCAGCAGCTTGAGGGTGCAGGAGACCCAGTACTTC. Protein: CASSLRVQETQYF.

This clone was detected only a few times. V and J are TRBV7-6 and TRBJ1-1; D remains unclear. The CDR3 has 14 residues. V shed 5 bases and J shed 0 bases, with 10 bases lying between them. Germline V gene data show CDR1 as SGHVS and CDR2 as FNYEAQ. This CDR3 reads CASSPQLMNTEAFF. The CDR3 nucleotides read TGTGCCAGCAGCCCCCAGCTCATGAACACTGAAGCTTTCTTT.

This clone was found once. The V and J genes are TRBV6-5 and TRBJ1-2, with a weak D call TRBD1 (5 bases). The V end was cut by 5 bases, the J end by 8 bases, with 21 bases between. The germline CDR1 and CDR2 sequences are MNHEY and SVGAGI. The CDR3 runs to 15 residues. CDR3 residues: CASSPQGPGGGGYTF. The CDR3 coding sequence is TGTGCCAGCAGTCCCCAGGGACCGGGGGGGGGAGGCTACACCTTC.

The chain combines TRBV27 with TRBJ2-1; 12 bases align to TRBD2. The length of the CDR3 is 17 residues. Germline V gene data show CDR1 as MNHEY and CDR2 as SMNVEV (reference sequence). J was trimmed by 5 bases and V by 3 bases; bases with no gene match: 8. Written as DNA, the CDR3 is TGTGCCAGCAGTTTTCGACTAGCGGGAGCGGGGGACAATGAGCAGTTCTTC. Translation: CASSFRLAGAGDNEQFF.

The chain combines TRBV2 with TRBJ1-2; 10 bases map to TRBD1. V lost 6 bases to trimming and J lost 0 bases; unmatched junction nucleotides: 13. Germline-derived CDR1 and CDR2 are SNHLY and FYNNEI. The CDR3 runs 18 residues. CDR3 nucleotide sequence: TGTGCCAGCAGAGCTATCTTGACAGGGGGCAGCGCTAACTATGGCTACACCTTC. Its protein is CASRAILTGGSANYGYTF.

The rearrangement uses TRBV5-1 and TRBJ1-3, with D possibly TRBD1 on 5 matching bases. This CDR3 has 14 amino acids. V lost 2 bases and J 0 bases, leaving 6 bases between the germline ends. Germline CDR1 and CDR2: SGHRS and YFSETQ. Here the CDR3 reads CASSFDSSGNTIYF. CDR3 coding DNA: TGCGCCAGCAGCTTTGACAGCTCTGGAAACACCATATATTTT.